Detailed here is one TCR beta chain. The entry originates in a study of blood T cells in healthy people across ages. A second PCR of 7 to 11 cycles used a sample-barcoded 5' primer and a J-beta primer mix. MiXCR, run by TCRdb on the 5' RACE reads, gives a single entry per CDR3 protein. The sample consists of approximately 800,000 distinct CDR3 sequences, more than 20% of them appearing once. The CDR3 length is 14 residues. Germline V gives CDR1 SQVTM, CDR2 ANQGSEA. V was pared by 1 base and J by 5 bases, with 7 bases of the junction left unmatched. This sample was shared with a second study, whose subject was T cells of mothers and their children.

The chain recombines TRBV29-1 with TRBJ1-2; 7 bases match TRBD1. The sequence was obtained from a boy between 10 and 17 years old in good health. The specimen sequenced was blood. The CDR3 loop is CSVEGGQDRYGYTF. CDR3 nucleotide sequence: TGCAGCGTTGAAGGAGGACAGGACAGATATGGCTACACCTTC.